A single sample is the source of the 5 T cell receptor beta chains below, sequenced in a study of vaccination effects on CD4 cells after COVID-19. Viral peptide pools were used in the ViraFEST assay to expand antigen-specific CD4+ T cells, and sequencing came afterward. The culture ran for 10 to 11 days, and then CD4+ T cells were isolated. By PCR, the person was confirmed to have had SARS-CoV-2 infection between March and December 2020. No antigen has been identified for these receptors. Using immunoSEQ multiplex PCR, the repertoire was profiled, and TCRdb retains in-frame clones only, with some absent. The repertoire holds around 37,000 clones, with around 78% as singletons. Sequencing was performed on CD4+ T cells from PBMCs cultured with a peptide pool, taken before COVID-19 vaccination. Receptors originate from a human donor who had a prior SARS-CoV-2 infection.

This chain joins TRBV6-5 and TRBJ1-4, with no clear D. CDR1 is MNHEY and CDR2 is SVGAGI in the germline V gene. Trimming shortened V by 2 bases and J by 4 bases, and 8 bases separated the two germline ends. This CDR3 contains 14 residues. CDR3 sequence: CASSYGQFNEKLFF. The CDR3 DNA follows: TGTGCCAGCAGTTACGGGCAGTTTAATGAAAAACTGTTTTTT.

This clone was seen once. This chain joins TRBV21-1 and TRBJ2-3; TRBD2 is the table's D call, not checked against the DNA. TRBV21-1 is shown as a pseudogene. This CDR3 region has 14 residues. CDR3 residues: CASKEGPTTDTQYF. CDR3 sequence (DNA): TGTGCCAGCAAGGAGGGCCCGACGACAGATACGCAGTATTTT.

This clone was detected only once. V usage is TRBV18 and J usage is TRBJ2-1; D is unclear. Germline V gene data show CDR1 as KGHSH and CDR2 as LQKENI. This CDR3 is 15 amino acids long. The V end was cut by 6 bases, the J end by 4 bases, with 16 bases between. CDR3 in amino acids: CASSPDGLGYNEQFF. CDR3 DNA: TGTGCCAGCTCCCCCGACGGGTTGGGTTACAATGAGCAGTTCTTC.

The chain is built from TRBV11-3 and TRBJ2-3; a possible D gene is TRBD1 (5 bases). CDR3 length equals 16 residues. The germline CDR1 and CDR2 sequences are SGHNT and YENEEA. Trimming stripped 5 bases from V and 0 bases from J, with 15 bases between. CDR3 amino acids: CASSHQGPPSTDTQYF. The CDR3 nucleotides read TGTGCCAGCAGCCACCAGGGTCCGCCTAGCACAGATACGCAGTATTTT.

A single count supports this clone. The V gene is TRBV6-5, the J gene TRBJ2-7, with TRBD1 as a possible D gene (6 bases). CDR1 and CDR2 from the germline V gene are MNHEY and SVGAGI. The CDR3 contains 14 residues. V gave up 6 bases and J gave up 0 bases, with 12 bases separating them. CDR3 DNA: TGTGCCAGCAGCCGAACAGGGACCTCCTACGAGCAGTACTTC. Translation: CASSRTGTSYEQYF.